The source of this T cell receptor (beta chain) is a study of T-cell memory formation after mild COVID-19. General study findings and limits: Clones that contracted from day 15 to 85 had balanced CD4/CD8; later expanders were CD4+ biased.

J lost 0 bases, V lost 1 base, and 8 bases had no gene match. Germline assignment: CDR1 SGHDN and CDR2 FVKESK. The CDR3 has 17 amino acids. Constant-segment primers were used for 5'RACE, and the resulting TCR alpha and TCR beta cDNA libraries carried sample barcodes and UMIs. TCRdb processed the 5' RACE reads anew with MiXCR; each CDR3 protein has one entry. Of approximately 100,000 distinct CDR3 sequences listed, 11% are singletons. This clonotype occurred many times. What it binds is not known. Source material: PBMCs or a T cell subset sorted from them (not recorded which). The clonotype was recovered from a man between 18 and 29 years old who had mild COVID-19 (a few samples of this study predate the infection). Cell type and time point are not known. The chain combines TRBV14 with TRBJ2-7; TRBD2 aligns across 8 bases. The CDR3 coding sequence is TGTGCCAGCAGCCAAGCGTCTAGGCTAGCGGGCTCCTACGAGCAGTACTTC. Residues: CASSQASRLAGSYEQYF.